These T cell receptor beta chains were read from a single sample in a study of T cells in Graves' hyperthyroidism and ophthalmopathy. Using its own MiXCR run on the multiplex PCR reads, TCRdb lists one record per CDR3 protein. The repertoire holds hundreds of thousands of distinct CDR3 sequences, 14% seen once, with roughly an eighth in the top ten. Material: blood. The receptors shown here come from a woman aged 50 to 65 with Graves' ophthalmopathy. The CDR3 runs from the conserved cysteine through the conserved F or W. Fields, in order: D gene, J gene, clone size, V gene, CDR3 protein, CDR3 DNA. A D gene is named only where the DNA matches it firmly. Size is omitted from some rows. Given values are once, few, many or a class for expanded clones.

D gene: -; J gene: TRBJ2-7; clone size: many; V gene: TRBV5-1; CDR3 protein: CASSLGGDSYEQYF; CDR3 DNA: TGTGCCAGCAGCCTAGGTGGTGACAGCTACGAGCAGTACTTC
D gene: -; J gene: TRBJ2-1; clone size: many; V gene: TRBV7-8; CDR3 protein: CASSTPGGGEQFF; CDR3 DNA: TGTGCCAGCAGCACCCCCGGAGGTGGCGAGCAGTTCTTC
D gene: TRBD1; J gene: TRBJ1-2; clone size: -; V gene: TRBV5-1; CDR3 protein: CASSLADREDGYTF; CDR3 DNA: TGCGCCAGCAGCTTGGCCGACAGGGAGGATGGCTACACCTTC
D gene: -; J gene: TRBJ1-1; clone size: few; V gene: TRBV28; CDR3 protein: CASSLVLGEAFF; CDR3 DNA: TGTGCCAGCAGTTTAGTCTTAGGTGAAGCTTTCTTT
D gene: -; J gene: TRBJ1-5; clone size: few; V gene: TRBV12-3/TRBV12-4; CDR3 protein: CASSFRAGIHQPQHF; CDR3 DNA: TGTGCCAGCAGTTTTCGAGCAGGTATTCATCAGCCCCAGCATTTT
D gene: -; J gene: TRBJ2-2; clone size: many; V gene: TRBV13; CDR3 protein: CASSLIAGTVTGELFF; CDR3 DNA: TGTGCCAGCAGCTTAATTGCGGGAACAGTCACCGGGGAGCTGTTTTTT
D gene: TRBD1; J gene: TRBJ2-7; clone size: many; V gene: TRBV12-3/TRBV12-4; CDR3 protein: CASSTTGTERYEQYF; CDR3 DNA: TGTGCCAGCAGTACTACCGGGACAGAGCGTTACGAGCAGTACTTC
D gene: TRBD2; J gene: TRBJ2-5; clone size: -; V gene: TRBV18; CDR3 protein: CASSKPGLAEETQYF; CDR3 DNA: TGTGCCAGCTCAAAACCGGGACTAGCGGAGGAGACCCAGTACTTC
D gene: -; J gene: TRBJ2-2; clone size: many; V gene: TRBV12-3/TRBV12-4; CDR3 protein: CASSLTVANTGELFF; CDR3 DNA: TGTGCCAGCAGTTTGACGGTCGCGAACACCGGGGAGCTGTTTTTT
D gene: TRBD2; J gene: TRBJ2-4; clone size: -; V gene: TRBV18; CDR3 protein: CASSPQTERETAKNIQYF; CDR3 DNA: TGTGCCAGCTCACCACAGACCGAGCGGGAGACCGCCAAAAACATTCAGTACTTC